These 13 T cell receptor beta chains share one sample of origin, sequenced in a study of T cell responses to AZD1222 COVID-19 vaccine (dated by TCRdb to about 2021). Library preparation used the immunoSEQ multiplex PCR assay. Drawn from immuneACCESS, this table holds only the in-frame rearrangements with V and J called that TCRdb kept. Clones are partly lost; checked studies trace under half to an unresolved V gene and leave the rest unexplained. Across this sample there are 110,000 or so clones, with 80% to 90% seen only once. The top ten clonotypes cover 6% to 8% of the sample. Per the publication, the time point label means: about 28 days (+/-7) after the second vaccine dose. Material: peripheral blood, obtained 28 days after the second AZD1222 dose. The source of these receptors is an adult who received the AZD1222 COVID-19 vaccine.

V is TRBV5-1 and J is TRBJ1-2; D gene uncertain. The CDR3 covers 15 residues. Trimming took 0 bases from V and 0 from J, leaving 9 bases between them. Germline V lookup: CDR1 SGHRS, CDR2 YFSETQ. The CDR3 protein is CASSLASGPNYGYTF. The CDR3, as DNA: TGCGCCAGCAGCTTGGCCTCAGGCCCTAACTATGGCTACACCTTC.

The chain recombines TRBV6-4 with TRBJ2-1; D is unresolved. Per germline, CDR1 MRHNA and CDR2 SNTAGT. V lost 0 bases, J lost 5 bases, and 11 bases lay in between. This CDR3 contains 15 residues. The CDR3 DNA reads TGTGCCAGCAGTGACTCGGCAGGCTTAAACAATGAGCAGTTCTTC. Protein: CASSDSAGLNNEQFF.

This clone showed up just a few times. The genes are TRBV7-8 and TRBJ1-3; no firm D call. CDR1 and CDR2 from the germline V gene are SGHVS and FQNEAQ. The V end lost 5 bases, the J end lost 5 bases, and 4 bases lay between the germline ends. The CDR3 spans 11 residues. CDR3: CASSHRNTIYF. The CDR3 DNA follows: TGTGCCAGCAGCCACCGAAACACCATATATTTT.

This chain connects TRBV6-2 or TRBV6-3 to TRBJ2-3, with 10 bases aligning to TRBD2. The CDR3 is 19 residues long. The V and J ends lost 5 bases and 1 base, in that order; junction bases with no gene match: 15. Germline-derived CDR1 and CDR2 are MNHEY and SVGEGT. This chain's CDR3 is CASSTGTPEAGGRTDTQYF. The CDR3 nucleotides are TGTGCCAGCAGTACCGGGACTCCCGAAGCGGGAGGGCGCACAGATACGCAGTATTTT.

The V and J genes are TRBV6-5 and TRBJ1-2, with 7 bases identical to TRBD1. The trim removed 5 bases at V and 2 bases at J, leaving 8 bases unmatched. The CDR3 consists of 15 residues. The germline V gene has CDR1 MNHEY and CDR2 SVGAGI. The CDR3 DNA is TGTGCCAGCAGTCCACAGGGGTCCTTGAACTATGGCTACACCTTC. Protein product: CASSPQGSLNYGYTF.

The V gene is TRBV7-2, the J gene TRBJ1-5; D not resolved. With 2 bases removed from V and 7 bases from J, the gap between germline ends came to 6 bases. Per the germline V gene, CDR1 is SGHTA and CDR2 is FQGNSA. This CDR3 has 12 amino acids. The CDR3 DNA sequence: TGTGCCAGCAGCTTACTCGGACAGCCCCAGCATTTT. Encoded protein: CASSLLGQPQHF. The variable domain in full, with the rest retrieved from reference TRBV7-2 and TRBJ1-5, is GAGVSQSPSNKVTEKGKDVELRCDPISGHTALYWYRQSLGQGLEFLIYFQGNSAPDKSGLPSDRFSAERTGGSVSTLTIQRTQQEDSAVYLCASSLLGQPQHFGDGTRLSIL.

This clone has only one observation. This chain uses TRBV9 with TRBJ2-3, with 7 bases lining up with TRBD1. The germline CDR1 and CDR2 sequences are SGDLS and YYNGEE. The trim removed 0 bases at V and 2 bases at J, leaving 3 bases unmatched. This CDR3 region has 15 residues. The CDR3 spells CASSVAEGATDTQYF. CDR3 nucleotides: TGTGCCAGCAGCGTAGCTGAGGGGGCCACAGATACGCAGTATTTT.

The V and J genes are TRBV5-6 and TRBJ2-7; perhaps TRBD2 as D (6 bases). The CDR3 has 16 residues. V dropped 4 bases and J dropped 4 bases, with 21 bases sitting between them. Germline V CDR1 and CDR2: SGHDT, YYEEEE. The CDR3 DNA reads as TGTGCCAGCAGCATTGGGACCCGACGGAGGGCGTACGAGCAGTACTTC. It is translated as CASSIGTRRRAYEQYF.

The chain combines TRBV5-1 with TRBJ1-4, with unresolved D. Germline V lookup: CDR1 SGHRS, CDR2 YFSETQ. Trimming cost V 4 bases and J 8 bases, with 24 bases left between them. This CDR3 comprises 17 residues. CDR3 sequence reads: CASSPGVMIRQEEKLFF. As DNA, the CDR3 is TGCGCCAGCAGCCCGGGAGTTATGATTCGCCAAGAGGAAAAACTGTTTTTT.

The genes are TRBV2 and TRBJ2-5, with 10 positions matching TRBD2. This CDR3 is 16 amino acids long. V lost 0 bases to trimming and J lost 4 bases; unmatched junction nucleotides: 5. Germline V gene lookup returns CDR1 SNHLY and CDR2 FYNNEI. CDR3 DNA sequence: TGTGCCAGCAGTGAAGCGCTAGCGGGAGTTGGAGAGACCCAGTACTTC. Translated, it gives CASSEALAGVGETQYF.

This clone was detected only once. V and J are TRBV3-1 (or the pseudogene TRBV3-2) and TRBJ1-1, with a possible D match to TRBD1 (5 bases). Germline V gene lookup returns CDR1 LGHDT and CDR2 YNNKEL (reference sequence). The CDR3 spans 16 residues. Trimming shortened V by 5 bases and J by 3 bases, and 19 bases separated the two germline ends. The CDR3 DNA reads as TGTGCCAGCAGCAGCGGGGGGTGGAGGGCGGACACTGAAGCTTTCTTT. Translating it yields CASSSGGWRADTEAFF.

This clone was recorded only once. This chain links TRBV6-1 with TRBJ2-5; no definite D call. Germline V gene lookup returns CDR1 MNHNS and CDR2 SASEGT. The CDR3 has 14 amino acids. V shed 2 bases and J shed 5 bases, with 12 bases lying between them. The CDR3 here is CASSEFVKVETQYF. The CDR3 coding sequence is TGTGCCAGCAGTGAATTTGTCAAAGTGGAGACCCAGTACTTC.

The table lists this clone with a count of one. V usage is TRBV25-1 and J usage is TRBJ2-5; 10 bases match TRBD1. Germline CDR1 is MGHDK and CDR2 is SYGVNS. Trimming cost V 6 bases and J 0 bases; bases outside gene matches: 7. This CDR3 is built from 16 residues. CDR3 sequence: CASRGRGQGDQETQYF. CDR3 in DNA: TGTGCCAGCAGGGGTCGAGGACAGGGGGACCAAGAGACCCAGTACTTC.